This entry lists 10 T cell receptor beta chains sequenced from one sample in a study of blood T cell repertoires in COVID-19 (dated by TCRdb to the early 2020s). Library method: the immunoSEQ multiplex PCR assay. Here the immuneACCESS table is served through TCRdb, limited to in-frame sequences with V and J called. Missing clones are a known gap in these copies; in checked studies unresolved V genes cover under half, and the rest lacks a known reason. The sample table records about 270,000 clones; approximately 84% of these occur just once. About 16% of the sample is taken by the ten largest. Sequencing input: PBMCs or T cells enriched from blood (not recorded which). The receptors shown here come from a man aged 18 to 30 who had recovered from COVID-19.

The V gene is TRBV10-1, the J gene TRBJ1-4, with 8 bases identical to TRBD1. There are 16 residues in the CDR3. Germline CDR1 is WNHNN and CDR2 is SYGVQD (reference sequence). The trim removed 3 bases at V and 2 bases at J, leaving 5 bases unmatched. The CDR3 loop is CASSDGQGGTNEKLFF. CDR3 in DNA: TGCGCCAGCAGTGATGGACAGGGTGGGACTAATGAAAAACTGTTTTTT.

This clone has ten or more counts. The gene calls are TRBV7-2 and TRBJ2-7; D possibly corresponds to TRBD2 (5 bases). This CDR3 region has 17 residues. V lost 4 bases to trimming and J lost 2 bases, with 21 bases between them. In germline, CDR1 is SGHTA, CDR2 FQGNSA. This CDR3 is CASSSSPWTQQPYEQYF. As DNA, the CDR3 is TGTGCCAGCAGCTCATCACCGTGGACTCAACAACCCTACGAGCAGTACTTC.

The table lists this clone with a few counts. CDR3 sequence: CASRRLARNIQYF. The CDR3 DNA reads as TGTGCCAGCCGGCGGTTGGCCCGAAACATTCAGTACTTC. The rearrangement uses TRBV21-1 and TRBJ2-4; the table's D call of TRBD2 was not tested on the DNA. TRBV21-1 is deemed a pseudogene. CDR3 size: 13 residues.

The table lists this clone with a count of one. The V call is TRBV6-5, the J call TRBJ1-5; the match to TRBD1 covers 7 bases. V was pared by 7 bases and J by 0 bases, with 6 bases of the junction left unmatched. The germline CDR1 and CDR2 sequences are MNHEY and SVGAGI. The CDR3 length is 15 residues. CDR3 DNA sequence: TGTGCCAGCACTCCGGGACAGCATAGCAATCAGCCCCAGCATTTT. This sequence encodes CASTPGQHSNQPQHF.

The chain couples TRBV5-1 to TRBJ2-6; no definite D call. Per the germline V gene, CDR1 is SGHRS and CDR2 is YFSETQ. CDR3 length: 14 residues. The V gene lost 4 bases and the J gene lost 0 bases, with 5 bases spanning the gap. The CDR3 reads CASSASSGANVLTF. The CDR3, as DNA: TGCGCCAGCAGCGCTAGCTCTGGGGCCAACGTCCTGACTTTC. Combining the CDR3 with reference TRBV5-1 and TRBJ2-6 gives the whole variable domain KAGVTQTPRYLIKTRGQQVTLSCSPISGHRSVSWYQQTPGQGLQFLFEYFSETQRNKGNFPGRFSGRQFSNSRSEMNVSTLELGDSALYLCASSASSGANVLTFGAGSRLTVL.

The V and J genes are TRBV19 and TRBJ2-4; D might be TRBD1 (7 bases). Germline V gives CDR1 LNHDA, CDR2 SQIVND (reference sequence). Trimming pared 6 bases from V and 8 bases from J, leaving 20 bases between. The CDR3 totals 15 residues. The CDR3 DNA is TGTGCCAGTAGCCAGACAGGGCTCCCGGGGGACATTCAGTACTTC. Encoded protein: CASSQTGLPGDIQYF.

This clone was counted only a few times. V usage is TRBV5-1 and J usage is TRBJ1-2; 10 positions match TRBD1. The length of the CDR3 is 16 residues. V shed 5 bases and J 4 bases; nucleotides not matched to a gene: 11. The germline V gene encodes CDR1 SGHRS and CDR2 YFSETQ. In nucleotides, the CDR3 is TGCGCCAGCAGTTTGTATGGGACAGGGGATTCCTATGGCTACACCTTC. It codes for CASSLYGTGDSYGYTF. The full variable domain, its missing parts supplied by reference TRBV5-1 and TRBJ1-2, is KAGVTQTPRYLIKTRGQQVTLSCSPISGHRSVSWYQQTPGQGLQFLFEYFSETQRNKGNFPGRFSGRQFSNSRSEMNVSTLELGDSALYLCASSLYGTGDSYGYTFGSGTRLTVV.

This clone was counted once. The genes are TRBV5-1 and TRBJ2-7; the match to TRBD2 covers 8 bases. The CDR3 totals 14 residues. After removal of 4 bases from V and 2 bases from J, the junction contained 5 bases not matched to a gene. Germline V lookup: CDR1 SGHRS, CDR2 YFSETQ. The CDR3 region is CASSVSGGAYEQYF. The DNA for the CDR3 is TGCGCCAGCAGCGTGAGCGGGGGCGCCTACGAGCAGTACTTC. Combining the CDR3 with reference TRBV5-1 and TRBJ2-7 gives the whole variable domain KAGVTQTPRYLIKTRGQQVTLSCSPISGHRSVSWYQQTPGQGLQFLFEYFSETQRNKGNFPGRFSGRQFSNSRSEMNVSTLELGDSALYLCASSVSGGAYEQYFGPGTRLTVT.

The CDR3 protein is CASTPGAEANYGYTF. The CDR3 DNA follows: TGTGCCAGTACCCCAGGGGCGGAAGCTAACTATGGCTACACCTTC. The chain joins TRBV19 to TRBJ1-2; maybe TRBD1 (6 bases). V lost 7 bases and J lost 0, with 15 bases in between. The CDR3 totals 15 residues. The germline gives CDR1 LNHDA, CDR2 SQIVND (reference sequence).

This chain connects TRBV24-1 to TRBJ2-1; D perhaps matches TRBD2 (6 bases). Germline lookup yields CDR1 KGHDR and CDR2 SFDVKD. CDR3 length: 22 residues. The V end lost 10 bases, the J end lost 3 bases, and 39 bases lay between the germline ends. The CDR3 sequence: CATDRAWEVWGVDLVVYNEQFF. The DNA of the CDR3 is TGTGCCACTGATAGGGCTTGGGAGGTCTGGGGGGTAGACCTTGTGGTCTACAATGAGCAGTTCTTC.